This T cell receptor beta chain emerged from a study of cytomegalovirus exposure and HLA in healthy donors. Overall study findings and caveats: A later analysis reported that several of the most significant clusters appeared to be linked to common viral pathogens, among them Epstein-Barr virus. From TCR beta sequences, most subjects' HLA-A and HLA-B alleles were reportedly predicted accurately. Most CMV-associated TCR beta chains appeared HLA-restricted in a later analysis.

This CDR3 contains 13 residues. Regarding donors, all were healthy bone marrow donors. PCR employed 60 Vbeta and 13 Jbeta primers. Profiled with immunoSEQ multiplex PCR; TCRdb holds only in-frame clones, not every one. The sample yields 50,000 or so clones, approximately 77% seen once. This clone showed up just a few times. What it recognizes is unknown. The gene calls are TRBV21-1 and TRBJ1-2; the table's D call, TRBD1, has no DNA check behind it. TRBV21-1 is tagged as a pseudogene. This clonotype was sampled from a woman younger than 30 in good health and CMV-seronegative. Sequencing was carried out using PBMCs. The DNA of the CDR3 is TGTGCCAGCAGCAATGGGACAGGGGATGGCTACACCTTC. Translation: CASSNGTGDGYTF.